The 5 T cell receptor beta chains below come from one sample, sequenced in a study of blood T cells in healthy people across ages. A J-beta primer mix and a sample-barcoded 5' primer were used in a second PCR of roughly 7 to 12 cycles. TCRdb recomputed calls from the 5' RACE reads with MiXCR, one row per CDR3 protein. The table has under 2,000,000 distinct CDR3 sequences, roughly 50% seen once; the top ten hold 2.1%. The specimen sequenced was blood. Receptor source: a woman between 35 and 50 years old in good health.

The chain recombines TRBV9 with TRBJ2-3; TRBD2 agrees at 8 bases. This CDR3 is built from 14 residues. Germline values: CDR1 SGDLS, CDR2 YYNGEE. V gave up 3 bases and J gave up 4 bases; unmatched junction bases: 4. The CDR3 loop reads CASSAGTRPDTQYF. CDR3 nucleotides: TGTGCCAGCAGCGCGGGGACTAGGCCAGATACGCAGTATTTT.

The chain combines TRBV7-8 with TRBJ2-5; D is unresolved. The germline V gene has CDR1 SGHVS and CDR2 FQNEAQ. The CDR3 is 13 amino acids. Trimming removed 2 bases at V and 4 bases at J, with 8 bases between. Written as DNA, the CDR3 is TGTGCCAGCAGCTTACAGCCCGGAGAGACCCAGTACTTC. Translated: CASSLQPGETQYF.

The V and J genes are TRBV6-2 or TRBV6-3 and TRBJ1-5, with D possibly TRBD1 on 6 matching bases. The CDR3 runs to 13 residues. Trimming removed 2 bases at V and 10 bases at J, with 12 bases between. Germline assignment: CDR1 MNHEY and CDR2 SVGEGT. CDR3 nucleotide sequence: TGTGCCAGCAGTTACAGTCAGGGGTTACCCCAGCATTTT. Its protein is CASSYSQGLPQHF.

This chain joins TRBV7-2 and TRBJ2-5; TRBD2 is a possible D gene (5 bases). The germline V and J ends were trimmed by 6 bases and 3 bases, with 17 bases remaining between them. This CDR3 region has 15 residues. Germline V gene sequence: CDR1 SGHTA, CDR2 FQGNSA. The CDR3 bases are TGTGCCAGCAGATTTGGACTTGTCATTAAAGAGACCCAGTACTTC. Its protein is CASRFGLVIKETQYF.

This clonotype was seen a few times. The chain recombines TRBV2 with TRBJ2-7, with unresolved D. The J call may be faulty, since TRBJ2-5 better matches the DNA end. The CDR3 is made up of 13 amino acids. Germline loops: CDR1 SNHLY, CDR2 FYNNEI. CDR3 coding DNA: TGTGCCAGCAGTGACACAGCTTGGGAGACCCAGTACTTC. Its protein is CASSDTAWETQYF.